Each of the 32 T cell receptor beta chains below was sequenced from the same sample in a study of PD-L1 blockade in urothelial cancer. Sample time point: pretreatment peripheral blood. TCRdb's copy holds only in-frame clones and misses some; the assay was immunoSEQ multiplex PCR. The sample has 48,000 or so clones; approximately 88% are singletons. The sequenced sample was PBMCs, obtained around atezolizumab (anti-PD-L1) treatment. The receptors stem from a woman aged 55-70 years with urothelial cancer.

This chain connects TRBV7-9 to TRBJ2-1; 9 bases align to TRBD1. This CDR3 contains 16 residues. V was clipped by 5 bases and J by 1 base; unmatched bases: 6. The V gene's germline CDR1 is SEHNR and CDR2 FQNEAQ (reference sequence). The CDR3 DNA follows: TGTGCCAGCAGCCCTGCCGGGACAGGGTCCTACAATGAGCAGTTCTTC. Translated, it gives CASSPAGTGSYNEQFF.

This clone was recorded once. The chain has TRBV5-1 and TRBJ2-7, with 7 bases identical to TRBD2. The CDR3 has 15 amino acids. The germline gives CDR1 SGHRS, CDR2 YFSETQ. V lost 4 bases and J lost 4; bases outside the gene matches: 11. The CDR3 is CASSTLAGEGYEQYF. CDR3 coding DNA: TGCGCCAGCAGCACGCTCGCGGGGGAGGGGTACGAGCAGTACTTC.

This clone was detected once. The chain is built from TRBV19 and TRBJ1-2; D is ambiguous. This CDR3 is 17 amino acids long. The V gene lost 2 bases and the J gene lost 0 bases, with 16 bases spanning the gap. CDR1 LNHDA and CDR2 SQIVND come from the germline V gene (reference sequence). CDR3 DNA sequence: TGTGCCAGTAGTATAATAGCAGTTTTGGGTCCTAACTATGGCTACACCTTC. It yields the protein CASSIIAVLGPNYGYTF.

V gene TRBV6-5 combines with J gene TRBJ2-7, with TRBD1 matching over 10 bases. The CDR3 sequence is 13 residues long. Losses at the gene ends were 6 bases for V and 5 bases for J; bases not matched to a gene: 4. Germline V gives CDR1 MNHEY, CDR2 SVGAGI. The CDR3 loop reads CASSLGTGDEQYF. CDR3 nucleotide sequence: TGTGCCAGCAGCCTCGGGACAGGGGACGAGCAGTACTTC.

CDR3 sequence (DNA): TGCAGCGTTGATGGGGGAGCGGGAGTTCGGGCCGGGGAGCTGTTTTTT. Translation: CSVDGGAGVRAGELFF. V is TRBV29-1 and J is TRBJ2-2; 8 nucleotides match TRBD2. The germline V gene encodes CDR1 SQVTM and CDR2 ANQGSEA. After removal of 3 bases from V and 6 bases from J, the junction contained 12 bases not matched to a gene. This CDR3 has 16 amino acids.

The genes are TRBV5-1 and TRBJ1-1; maybe TRBD1 (6 bases). CDR3 size: 14 residues. Germline-derived CDR1 and CDR2 are SGHRS and YFSETQ. Trimming took off 0 bases at V and 6 bases at J, with 12 bases between the two ends. Here the CDR3 DNA reads TGCGCCAGCAGCTTGGCGGGGGGCCGCGCTGAAGCTTTCTTT. Translating gives CASSLAGGRAEAFF.

The V and J genes are TRBV28 and TRBJ2-3; 15 bases agree with TRBD2. The germline V gene encodes CDR1 MDHEN and CDR2 SYDVKM. V dropped 4 bases and J dropped 3; count of bases not matched to a gene: 2. CDR3 length: 16 amino acids. This chain's CDR3 is CASSWGLAGGTDTQYF. DNA of the CDR3: TGTGCCAGCAGTTGGGGACTAGCGGGAGGAACAGATACGCAGTATTTT.

The chain carries TRBV5-1 and TRBJ2-7; D may be TRBD1 (6 bases). In germline, CDR1 is SGHRS, CDR2 YFSETQ. The V gene lost 4 bases and the J gene lost 2 bases, with 13 bases spanning the gap. The CDR3 is made up of 14 amino acids. In nucleotides, the CDR3 is TGCGCCAGCAGCAGGCCAGGGGTAGCCTACGAGCAGTACTTC. Encoded protein: CASSRPGVAYEQYF.

This clone has just a few counts. The chain combines TRBV4-2 with TRBJ2-3, with 9 bases that match TRBD2. Trimming removed 0 bases from V and 1 base from J; junction bases left unmatched: 2. The germline V gene has CDR1 LGHNA and CDR2 YNFKEQ. This CDR3 spans 16 amino acids. The CDR3 region is CASSQDRGGGTDTQYF. Written as DNA, the CDR3 is TGTGCCAGCAGCCAAGATCGCGGGGGGGGCACAGATACGCAGTATTTT.

The V call is TRBV27, the J call TRBJ1-2; 7 nucleotides align to TRBD1. The ends lost 0 bases at V and 4 bases at J; junction bases unmatched: 8. Germline lookup yields CDR1 MNHEY and CDR2 SMNVEV (reference sequence). The CDR3 consists of 16 residues. CDR3 nucleotide sequence: TGTGCCAGCAGTTTATCAGACAGGGAGCGTCGCTATGGCTACACCTTC. The encoded protein is CASSLSDRERRYGYTF.

The chain carries TRBV11-3 and TRBJ2-1; D perhaps matches TRBD1 (5 bases). Per germline, CDR1 SGHNT and CDR2 YENEEA. Between the trimmed V and J ends, which lost 5 bases and 7 bases, there was a span of 15 bases. This CDR3 is 14 amino acids long. The DNA for the CDR3 is TGTGCCAGCAGCCAAAAAGGCAGGGTAAATGAGCAGTTCTTC. Translating it yields CASSQKGRVNEQFF.

The chain is built from TRBV7-8 and TRBJ2-2; 15 bases match TRBD2. The CDR3 is 20 amino acids. With V trimmed by 5 bases and J by 4 bases, 14 bases remained unmatched. Germline V gene data show CDR1 as SGHVS and CDR2 as FQNEAQ. The CDR3 region is CASSIILGLAGGHVTGELFF. In DNA, the CDR3 is TGTGCCAGCAGCATCATCCTCGGACTAGCGGGAGGGCATGTCACCGGGGAGCTGTTTTTT.

V and J are TRBV5-8 and TRBJ2-7, with a possible D match to TRBD2 (5 bases). CDR3 size: 15 residues. V was pared by 0 bases and J by 4 bases, with 14 bases between. Per the germline V gene, CDR1 is SGHTS and CDR2 is YDEGEE. CDR3 sequence (DNA): TGTGCCAGCAGCTTGGCCCGGGGAGTAAAGTACGAGCAGTACTTC. This gives the protein CASSLARGVKYEQYF.

This chain connects TRBV10-3 to TRBJ2-5, with 7 positions matching TRBD1. CDR3 length: 13 amino acids. V was pared by 8 bases and J by 0 bases, with 3 bases of the junction left unmatched. CDR1 and CDR2 (germline): ENHRY, SYGVKD. CDR3 nucleotides: TGTGCCATCCTCGACAGGGACCAAGAGACCCAGTACTTC. Protein: CAILDRDQETQYF.

The chain links TRBV6-6 to TRBJ2-3; D remains ambiguous. Trimming removed 6 bases at V and 0 bases at J, with 7 bases between. CDR1 is MNHNY and CDR2 is SVGAGI in the germline V gene (reference sequence). The CDR3 is 13 amino acids. CDR3 sequence: CASRTRSTDTQYF. Written as DNA, the CDR3 is TGTGCCAGCAGAACCCGGAGCACAGATACGCAGTATTTT.

This rearrangement joins TRBV14 to TRBJ2-3, with 7 bases aligning to TRBD2. Trimming took 0 bases from V and 5 from J; bases not matched to a gene: 5. Per germline, CDR1 SGHDN and CDR2 FVKESK. The CDR3 loop spans 15 amino acids. The CDR3: CASSQEAGILDTQYF. The CDR3 DNA reads as TGTGCCAGCAGCCAAGAAGCGGGAATACTAGATACGCAGTATTTT.

V is TRBV4-2 and J is TRBJ2-1; 10 bases agree with TRBD2. This CDR3 is 18 amino acids long. V was clipped by 3 bases and J by 3 bases; unmatched bases: 11. Germline values: CDR1 LGHNA, CDR2 YNFKEQ. The CDR3 DNA reads TGTGCCAGCAGCCAGCCCCCCGGACTAGCGGAGGACTACAATGAGCAGTTCTTC. Protein: CASSQPPGLAEDYNEQFF.

The V gene is TRBV5-4, the J gene TRBJ2-1; 12 bases are a match to TRBD2. Germline V gene lookup returns CDR1 SGHNT and CDR2 YYREEE (reference sequence). J was trimmed by 0 bases and V by 2 bases; bases with no gene match: 9. The length of the CDR3 is 19 residues. This chain's CDR3 is CASSLSSLAGGRSYNEQFF. The DNA of the CDR3 is TGTGCCAGCAGCTTAAGCTCCCTAGCGGGAGGGCGCTCCTACAATGAGCAGTTCTTC.

This clone was counted between two and nine times. The chain links TRBV5-6 to TRBJ1-5; the D gene is possibly TRBD1 (5 bases). This CDR3 spans 13 amino acids. CDR1 SGHDT and CDR2 YYEEEE come from the germline V gene. V was cut by 1 base and J by 9 bases, with 11 bases left in between. CDR3 in DNA: TGTGCCAGCAGCTTGTCAGGGTCCTCGCCCCAGCATTTT. This encodes CASSLSGSSPQHF.

The chain couples TRBV4-1 to TRBJ2-7, with 11 nucleotides matching TRBD2. Trimming cost V 0 bases and J 2 bases; bases outside gene matches: 3. The CDR3 loop spans 16 amino acids. CDR1 is MGHRA, CDR2 YSYEKL, per germline. The CDR3 protein is CASSQEISGGAYEQYF. CDR3 DNA: TGCGCCAGCAGCCAAGAAATTAGCGGGGGGGCCTACGAGCAGTACTTC.

The V gene is TRBV5-1, the J gene TRBJ1-2, with TRBD1 identical over 8 bases. The CDR3 extends over 16 amino acids. CDR1 SGHRS and CDR2 YFSETQ come from the germline V gene. Germline trimming cut 4 bases from V and 4 bases from J; bases unmatched to any gene: 12. The CDR3 here is CASSPTSGQGIYGYTF. The DNA for the CDR3 is TGCGCCAGCAGCCCCACCTCCGGACAGGGAATCTATGGCTACACCTTC.

The CDR3 region is CASSQVQGAGNTIYF. The CDR3 region has the DNA TGCGCCAGCAGCCAAGTTCAGGGGGCAGGAAACACCATATATTTT. The chain combines TRBV4-3 with TRBJ1-3; 8 bases align to TRBD1. CDR3 length: 15 residues. Trimming at V came to 1 base and at J to 4 bases, leaving 3 bases not matched to a gene. CDR1 and CDR2 from the germline V gene are LGHNA and YSLEER.

The chain couples TRBV20-1 to TRBJ2-7; 8 nucleotides align to TRBD2. J was trimmed by 11 bases and V by 6 bases; bases with no gene match: 6. The CDR3 is made up of 10 amino acids. Per germline, CDR1 DFQATT and CDR2 SNEGSKA (reference sequence). The CDR3: CSASGGSKYF. CDR3 nucleotide sequence: TGCAGTGCAAGCGGGGGTAGTAAGTACTTC.

The chain links TRBV11-3 to TRBJ1-1; no firm D call. Looked up from germline, CDR1 is SGHNT and CDR2 is YENEEA. Trimming pared 4 bases from V and 0 bases from J, leaving 18 bases between. The CDR3 is 17 amino acids. CDR3 sequence: CASSSYGEGLLNTEAFF. The CDR3 DNA reads TGTGCCAGCAGCTCCTACGGGGAAGGACTTTTGAACACTGAAGCTTTCTTT.

The chain is built from TRBV5-1 and TRBJ2-7; 9 positions agree with TRBD1. V shed 4 bases, J shed 3 bases, and the junction held 2 bases outside the gene matches. The CDR3 loop spans 13 amino acids. Germline lookup yields CDR1 SGHRS and CDR2 YFSETQ. The CDR3 DNA follows: TGCGCCAGCAGCGCGGGACAGGGCTACGAGCAGTACTTC. Translated: CASSAGQGYEQYF.

The chain is built from TRBV7-2 and TRBJ2-7; 16 bases agree with TRBD2. Germline CDR1 is SGHTA and CDR2 is FQGNSA. The CDR3 is made up of 16 amino acids. The junction had 3 bases not matched to a gene; V was cut back by 5 bases and J by 2 bases. The CDR3 loop is CASSRGLAGGAYEQYF. CDR3 DNA sequence: TGTGCCAGCAGCCGGGGACTAGCGGGGGGGGCCTACGAGCAGTACTTC.

The V and J genes are TRBV28 and TRBJ2-2; D is ambiguous. CDR1 and CDR2 (germline): MDHEN, SYDVKM. Trimming pared 8 bases from V and 4 bases from J, leaving 5 bases between. This CDR3 has 11 residues. CDR3 sequence reads: CASQSTGELFF. The DNA of the CDR3 is TGTGCCAGCCAGTCCACCGGGGAGCTGTTTTTT.

V is TRBV5-1 and J is TRBJ2-3; tentative D call: TRBD2 (5 bases). The CDR3 is 15 amino acids. V lost 3 bases and J lost 6, with 17 bases in between. Germline assignment: CDR1 SGHRS and CDR2 YFSETQ. The CDR3 DNA is TGCGCCAGCAGCTCTGCCCACCCGACGGGGGATACGCAGTATTTT. As protein: CASSSAHPTGDTQYF.

This clone has just a few counts. The chain uses TRBV18 and TRBJ2-3, with TRBD2 identical over 9 bases. From germline, CDR1 is KGHSH and CDR2 LQKENI. V shed 1 base and J 5 bases; nucleotides not matched to a gene: 7. The CDR3 is 16 residues long. This CDR3 reads CASSPLPASGEDTQYF. The CDR3 DNA reads as TGTGCCAGCTCACCACTCCCGGCTAGCGGGGAAGATACGCAGTATTTT.

The J gene is TRBJ2-2, the V gene TRBV27; TRBD2 aligns across 8 bases. Germline trimming cut 6 bases from V and 5 bases from J; bases unmatched to any gene: 11. Germline V CDR1 and CDR2: MNHEY, SMNVEV (reference sequence). This CDR3 has 16 amino acids. The CDR3 sequence is CASRIAGLSGTGELFF. As DNA, the CDR3 is TGTGCCAGCAGGATAGCGGGACTTTCGGGTACCGGGGAGCTGTTTTTT.

This chain joins TRBV19 and TRBJ1-6, with D unresolved. The V gene lost 0 bases and the J gene lost 8 bases, with 14 bases spanning the gap. The CDR3 covers 16 residues. Germline CDR1 LNHDA, CDR2 SQIVND (reference sequence). The CDR3 spells CASSIEDAGYDSPLHF. DNA for the CDR3: TGTGCCAGTAGTATAGAAGACGCGGGGTACGATTCACCCCTCCACTTT.

V gene TRBV7-2 combines with J gene TRBJ1-2; no clear D gene. The V and J ends lost 5 bases and 0 bases respectively, with 10 bases between them. There are 14 residues in the CDR3. Germline CDR1 reads SGHTA; CDR2 reads FQGNSA. The CDR3 loop reads CASSKPPANYGYTF. The CDR3 nucleotides are TGTGCCAGCAGCAAACCCCCGGCTAACTATGGCTACACCTTC.